Below, 13 T cell receptor beta chains from the same sample are listed, as sequenced in a study of T cells expressing NK-cell markers. From the 5' RACE reads, TCRdb lists one entry per CDR3 protein and no DNA. This repertoire includes 200,000 to 300,000 distinct CDR3 sequences. Sequencing was carried out using blood T cells: a sorted CD56 or NKG2C T cell subset, CD4+ or CD8+ T cells, or bulk PBMC T cells (not recorded which). Source of these receptors: a woman aged 18-70 years in good health.

The chain links TRBV5-1 to TRBJ1-2. The CDR3 spans 13 residues. Per germline, CDR1 SGHRS and CDR2 YFSETQ. CDR3: CASSLQENYGYTF.

This chain uses TRBV5-1 with TRBJ2-2; TCRdb gives TRBD1 as the D gene, but with no DNA this cannot be confirmed. This CDR3 has 15 amino acids. CDR1 is SGHRS and CDR2 is YFSETQ in the germline V gene. The CDR3 loop is CASNPSGGNTGELFF.

The chain uses TRBV5-4 and TRBJ2-5; no DNA is available, so the TRBD2 call from TCRdb remains unchecked. This CDR3 has 16 amino acids. Germline V lookup: CDR1 SGHNT, CDR2 YYREEE (reference sequence). This CDR3 is CASSSASGGFQETQYF.

This chain joins TRBV18 and TRBJ2-3; TCRdb gives TRBD2 as the D gene, but with no DNA this cannot be confirmed. The CDR3 contains 16 residues. CDR1 and CDR2 (germline): KGHSH, LQKENI. CDR3 residues: CASSPSLAGEFDTQYF.

CDR3 residues: CASSPPVGDISGNTIYF. The chain carries TRBV18 and TRBJ1-3; without DNA, the TCRdb call of TRBD1 cannot be checked. This CDR3 contains 17 residues. CDR1 KGHSH and CDR2 LQKENI come from the germline V gene. The full variable domain, its missing parts supplied by reference TRBV18 and TRBJ1-3, is NAGVMQNPRHLVRRRGQEARLRCSPMKGHSHVYWYRQLPEEGLKFMVYLQKENIIDESGMPKERFSAEFPKEGPSILRIQQVVRGDSAAYFCASSPPVGDISGNTIYFGEGSWLTVV.

The chain links TRBV4-1 to TRBJ1-2; TCRdb indicates TRBD1, and absent DNA this call remains unverified. The CDR3 runs to 14 residues. The germline V gene has CDR1 MGHRA and CDR2 YSYEKL. CDR3 in amino acids: CASSQERQIWGYTF.

The chain carries TRBV30 and TRBJ1-6. Germline loops: CDR1 GTSNPN, CDR2 SVGIG (reference sequence). The CDR3 covers 14 residues. This CDR3 reads CAWDPPTRGSPLHF.

This chain connects TRBV10-3 to TRBJ2-7; TCRdb's D call, TRBD1, is unchecked because there is no DNA. The length of the CDR3 is 14 residues. Per germline, CDR1 ENHRY and CDR2 SYGVKD. CDR3 region: CAISDFTGGSEQYF.

The V call is TRBV6-2 or TRBV6-3, the J call TRBJ1-2; TCRdb returns TRBD1, unconfirmable since there is no DNA. CDR1 is MNHEY, CDR2 SVGEGT, per germline. This CDR3 is built from 18 residues. The CDR3 is CASSYRPNVLVGGYGYTF.

V gene TRBV6-1 combines with J gene TRBJ2-1; TCRdb's D call, TRBD1, is unchecked because there is no DNA. Looked up from germline, CDR1 is MNHNS and CDR2 is SASEGT. CDR3 length: 17 residues. CDR3 sequence reads: CASSPGWRGSSYNEQFF.

The chain links TRBV12-3 or TRBV12-4 to TRBJ2-2; the D call of TRBD2 rests on TCRdb alone, since no DNA is present to check it. The CDR3 contains 15 residues. The CDR3 here is CASSFGTSGTGELFF.

The chain links TRBV7-2 to TRBJ2-3; without DNA, the TCRdb call of TRBD2 cannot be checked. This CDR3 contains 16 residues. Germline V gene lookup returns CDR1 SGHTA and CDR2 FQGNSA. The CDR3 region is CASSLYAAGGTDTQYF.

The chain has TRBV30 and TRBJ2-2; as DNA is missing, the TRBD1 call by TCRdb cannot be tested. CDR1 GTSNPN and CDR2 SVGIG come from the germline V gene (reference sequence). The CDR3 runs to 16 residues. The CDR3 loop reads CAWSDGSGDSTGELFF.